The 8 T cell receptor beta chains presented below share a single source sample, sequenced in a study of T cell responses to AZD1222 COVID-19 vaccine. Assay used: immunoSEQ multiplex PCR; TCRdb lists only in-frame clones, some missing. The repertoire has about 150,000 clones, roughly 90% of them found once; the top ten carry less than 4.5%. The sequencing here drew on peripheral blood, taken on day 0 of AZD1222 vaccination. The receptors were sampled from an adult in good health.

The chain uses TRBV2 and TRBJ1-4; D gene unclear. Trimming removed 5 bases from V and 0 bases from J, with 10 bases in between. Germline V gene lookup returns CDR1 SNHLY and CDR2 FYNNEI. The CDR3 spans 15 residues. CDR3 coding DNA: TGTGCCAGCAGTTCTAGGACTGCAACTAATGAAAAACTGTTTTTT. It specifies CASSSRTATNEKLFF. Full variable domain (remainder filled in from reference TRBV2 and TRBJ1-4): EPEVTQTPSHQVTQMGQEVILRCVPISNHLYFYWYRQILGQKVEFLVSFYNNEISEKSEIFDDQFSVERPDGSNFTLKIRSTKLEDSAMYFCASSSRTATNEKLFFGSGTQLSVL.

This clone was picked up one time. The V call is TRBV7-2, the J call TRBJ2-4, with a weak D call TRBD1 (6 bases). This CDR3 has 15 residues. Trimming cost V 4 bases and J 1 base, with 11 bases left between them. The germline gives CDR1 SGHTA, CDR2 FQGNSA. The CDR3 DNA reads TGTGCCAGCAGCTCTACAGGGATTGCCAAAAACATTCAGTACTTC. This translates into CASSSTGIAKNIQYF.

The genes are TRBV7-8 and TRBJ1-1; 8 bases are shared with TRBD1. J gave up 5 bases and V 11 bases, and 13 bases lay outside the gene matches. CDR1 is SGHVS and CDR2 is FQNEAQ in the germline V gene. The CDR3 has 14 amino acids. The CDR3 region is CAGREAGGRTEAFF. The DNA of the CDR3 is TGTGCCGGAAGGGAGGCAGGGGGCAGGACTGAAGCTTTCTTT.

The J gene is TRBJ2-3, the V gene TRBV20-1; D is unresolved. Trimming stripped 6 bases from V and 6 bases from J, with 10 bases between. In germline, CDR1 is DFQATT, CDR2 SNEGSKA (reference sequence). This CDR3 has 11 amino acids. Written as DNA, the CDR3 is TGCAGTGCCTTGCCAAGGGATACGCAGTATTTT. Protein sequence: CSALPRDTQYF.

The chain has TRBV19 and TRBJ1-1, with D hard to call. The CDR3 length is 13 residues. Germline CDR1 LNHDA, CDR2 SQIVND (reference sequence). V lost 0 bases and J lost 7, with 9 bases in between. The CDR3 DNA is TGTGCCAGTAGTATAGAATGGGCAGGTGAAGCTTTCTTT. Encoded protein: CASSIEWAGEAFF.

The chain links TRBV2 to TRBJ1-1; tentatively, D is TRBD1 (6 bases). CDR1 and CDR2 from the germline V gene are SNHLY and FYNNEI. The CDR3 sequence is 15 residues long. V dropped 5 bases and J dropped 0 bases, with 13 bases sitting between them. CDR3 in DNA: TGTGCCAGCAGTATCGGGGGGCCCATGAACACTGAAGCTTTCTTT. This sequence encodes CASSIGGPMNTEAFF.

This chain joins TRBV18 and TRBJ1-5, with D perhaps matching TRBD1 (5 bases). Trimming stripped 6 bases from V and 4 bases from J, with 13 bases between. Germline V lookup: CDR1 KGHSH, CDR2 LQKENI. This CDR3 is built from 14 residues. The CDR3 nucleotides read TGTGCCAGCTCTCGAGGGACCCGGAATCAGCCCCAGCATTTT. Translating it yields CASSRGTRNQPQHF.

This chain connects TRBV6-5 to TRBJ2-7, with TRBD1 matching 7 bases. CDR3 size: 13 residues. The germline V gene encodes CDR1 MNHEY and CDR2 SVGAGI. With V trimmed by 6 bases and J by 6 bases, 8 bases remained unmatched. CDR3 amino acids: CASRVGTGAEQYF. For the CDR3, the DNA is TGTGCCAGCAGGGTGGGAACAGGGGCCGAGCAGTACTTC.